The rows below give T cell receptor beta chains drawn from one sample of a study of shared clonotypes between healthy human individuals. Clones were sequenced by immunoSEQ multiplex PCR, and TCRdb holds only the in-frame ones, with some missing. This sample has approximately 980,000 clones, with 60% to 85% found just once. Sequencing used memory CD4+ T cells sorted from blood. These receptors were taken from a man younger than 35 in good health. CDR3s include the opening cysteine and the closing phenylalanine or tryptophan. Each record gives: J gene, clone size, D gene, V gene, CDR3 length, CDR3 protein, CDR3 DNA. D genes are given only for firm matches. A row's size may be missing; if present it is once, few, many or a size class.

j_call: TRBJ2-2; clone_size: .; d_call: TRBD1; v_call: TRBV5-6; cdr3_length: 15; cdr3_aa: CASSTGTGGTGELFF; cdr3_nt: TGTGCCAGCAGCACCGGGACAGGGGGCACCGGGGAGCTGTTTTTT
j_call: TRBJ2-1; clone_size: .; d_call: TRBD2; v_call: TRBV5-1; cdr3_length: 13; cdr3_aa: CASSKGPGGEQFF; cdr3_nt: TGCGCCAGCAGCAAGGGTCCGGGGGGTGAGCAGTTCTTC
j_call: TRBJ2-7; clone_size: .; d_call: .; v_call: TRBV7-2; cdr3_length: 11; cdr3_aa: CASSPAYEQYF; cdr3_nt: TGTGCCAGCAGCCCCGCCTACGAGCAGTACTTC
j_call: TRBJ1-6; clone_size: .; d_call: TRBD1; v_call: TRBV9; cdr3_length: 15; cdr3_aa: CASSVEGQAYSPLHF; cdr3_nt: TGTGCCAGCAGCGTAGAGGGACAGGCCTATTCACCCCTCCACTTT
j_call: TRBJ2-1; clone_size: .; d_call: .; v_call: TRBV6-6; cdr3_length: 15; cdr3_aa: CASSYGPSRNNEQFF; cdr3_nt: TGTGCCAGCAGTTACGGGCCTAGCAGAAACAATGAGCAGTTCTTC
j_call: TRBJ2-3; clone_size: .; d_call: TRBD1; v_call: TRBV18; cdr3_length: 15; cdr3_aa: CASSSNRGQLDTQYF; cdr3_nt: TGTGCCAGCTCATCTAACAGGGGGCAGTTGGATACGCAGTATTTT
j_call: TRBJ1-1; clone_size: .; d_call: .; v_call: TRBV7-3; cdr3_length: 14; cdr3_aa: CASSEGRLNTEAFF; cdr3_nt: TGTGCCAGCAGCGAAGGACGGCTGAACACTGAAGCTTTCTTT
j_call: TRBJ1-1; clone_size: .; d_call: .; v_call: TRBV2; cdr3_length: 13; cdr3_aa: CASSPEWDTEAFF; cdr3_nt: TGTGCCAGCAGTCCCGAGTGGGACACTGAAGCTTTCTTT
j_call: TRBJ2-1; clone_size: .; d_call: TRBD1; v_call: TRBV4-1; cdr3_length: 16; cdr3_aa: CASSGGGQGSGNEQFF; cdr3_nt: TGCGCCAGCTCCGGAGGGGGACAGGGGTCGGGCAATGAGCAGTTCTTC
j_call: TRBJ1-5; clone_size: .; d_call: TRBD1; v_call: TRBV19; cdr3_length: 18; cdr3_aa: CASSSLDRVPYRNQPQHF; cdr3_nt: TGTGCCAGTAGCTCCCTGGACAGGGTTCCATATCGCAATCAGCCCCAGCATTTT
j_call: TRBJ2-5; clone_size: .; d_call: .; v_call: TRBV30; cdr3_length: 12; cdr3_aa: CAWGPNQETQYF; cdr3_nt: TGTGCCTGGGGCCCCAACCAAGAGACCCAGTACTTC
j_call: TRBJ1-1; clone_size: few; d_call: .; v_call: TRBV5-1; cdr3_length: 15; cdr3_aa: CASSTGGLSGTEAFF; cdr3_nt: TGCGCCAGCAGCACTGGGGGACTCTCAGGGACTGAAGCTTTCTTT
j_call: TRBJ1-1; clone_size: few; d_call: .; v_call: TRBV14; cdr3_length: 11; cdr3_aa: CASSPGGRAFF; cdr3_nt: TGTGCCAGCAGCCCTGGAGGGCGAGCTTTCTTT
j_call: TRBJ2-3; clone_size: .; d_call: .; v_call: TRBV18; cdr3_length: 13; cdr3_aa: CASSPQGADTQYF; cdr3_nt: TGTGCCAGCTCACCACAGGGTGCAGATACGCAGTATTTT
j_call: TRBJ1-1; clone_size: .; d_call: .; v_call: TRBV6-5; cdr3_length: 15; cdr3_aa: CASSYFGRVNTEAFF; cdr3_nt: TGTGCCAGCAGTTACTTTGGACGGGTGAACACTGAAGCTTTCTTT
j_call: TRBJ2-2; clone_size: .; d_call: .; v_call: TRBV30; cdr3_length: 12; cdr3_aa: CALGDYTGELFF; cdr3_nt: TGTGCCTTGGGGGACTACACCGGGGAGCTGTTTTTT
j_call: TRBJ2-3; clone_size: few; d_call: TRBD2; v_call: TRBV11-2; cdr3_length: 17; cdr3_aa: CASSLGASGNWADTQYF; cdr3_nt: TGTGCCAGCAGCCTCGGGGCTAGCGGGAACTGGGCAGATACGCAGTATTTT